What follows are 29 T cell receptor beta chains derived from one specimen sequenced in a study of cytomegalovirus exposure and HLA in healthy donors. Data came from immunoSEQ multiplex PCR; TCRdb stores just in-frame clones and leaves some out. In the table there are 110,000 to 150,000 clones, just over 90% of which are singletons. The material sequenced was PBMCs. The receptors come from a young man in good health and CMV-seronegative.

The chain employs TRBV4-3 and TRBJ2-7; 9 positions agree with TRBD1. V lost 0 bases and J lost 4; bases outside the gene matches: 19. This CDR3 spans 20 amino acids. Germline V lookup: CDR1 LGHNA, CDR2 YSLEER. CDR3 in DNA: TGCGCCAGCAGCCAAGAGGCAACGGGGGCCCGGACAGGGGCTATTTACGAGCAGTACGTC. This encodes CASSQEATGARTGAIYEQYV.

The genes are TRBV7-9 and TRBJ1-1; 10 nucleotides agree with TRBD1. After removal of 4 bases from V and 4 bases from J, the junction contained 6 bases not matched to a gene. The germline V gene has CDR1 SEHNR and CDR2 FQNEAQ (reference sequence). The CDR3 extends over 15 amino acids. The CDR3 reads CASSSVTGGLTEAFF. CDR3 DNA sequence: TGTGCCAGCAGCTCGGTGACAGGGGGCCTCACTGAAGCTTTCTTT.

The chain joins TRBV13 to TRBJ2-1; D possibly corresponds to TRBD2 (5 bases). The germline V gene has CDR1 PRHDT and CDR2 FYEKMQ (reference sequence). The ends were cut back, 3 bases at V and 7 bases at J, with 13 bases in the middle. This CDR3 region has 14 residues. The CDR3 DNA is TGTGCCAGCAGCTTGAGGATCGGGGTAAATGAGCAGTTCTTC. This translates into CASSLRIGVNEQFF.

The chain couples TRBV2 to TRBJ1-2, with 10 nucleotides matching TRBD1. With V trimmed by 0 bases and J by 8 bases, 3 bases remained unmatched. CDR3 length equals 14 residues. From germline, CDR1 is SNHLY and CDR2 FYNNEI. CDR3 residues: CASSEARTGGGYTF. CDR3 DNA sequence: TGTGCCAGCAGTGAAGCTAGGACAGGGGGAGGCTACACCTTC.

The gene calls are TRBV7-9 and TRBJ2-3, with 15 bases matching TRBD2. V was clipped by 7 bases and J by 4 bases; unmatched bases: 12. The CDR3 spans 18 residues. Germline CDR1 and CDR2: SEHNR and FQNEAQ (reference sequence). In nucleotides, the CDR3 is TGTGCCAGCATCAATACTAGGACTAGCGGGGGGGTGGCAGATACGCAGTATTTT. Protein product: CASINTRTSGGVADTQYF. Drawing the rest from reference TRBV7-9 and TRBJ2-3, the complete variable domain is DTGVSQNPRHKITKRGQNVTFRCDPISEHNRLYWYRQTLGQGPEFLTYFQNEAQLEKSRLLSDRFSAERPKGSFSTLEIQRTEQGDSAMYLCASINTRTSGGVADTQYFGPGTRLTVL.

The rearrangement joins TRBV4-1 to TRBJ2-5, with 8 bases matching TRBD1. Germline trimming cut 4 bases from V and 4 bases from J; bases unmatched to any gene: 5. CDR1 and CDR2 from the germline V gene are MGHRA and YSYEKL. This CDR3 has 14 amino acids. In nucleotides, the CDR3 is TGCGCCAGCAGCCCCGGACAGGGAGGAGAGACCCAGTACTTC. This codes for CASSPGQGGETQYF.

This chain joins TRBV28 and TRBJ2-3, with D possibly being TRBD1 (6 bases). There are 17 residues in the CDR3. Trimming took 4 bases from V and 0 from J, leaving 17 bases between them. Germline V gene sequence: CDR1 MDHEN, CDR2 SYDVKM. CDR3 nucleotide sequence: TGTGCCAGCAGTTCTCCCGACAGGATACATAGCACAGATACGCAGTATTTT. It translates to CASSSPDRIHSTDTQYF. The whole variable domain, filled in from reference TRBV28 and TRBJ2-3, reads DVKVTQSSRYLVKRTGEKVFLECVQDMDHENMFWYRQDPGLGLRLIYFSYDVKMKEKGDIPEGYSVSREKKERFSLILESASTNQTSMYLCASSSPDRIHSTDTQYFGPGTRLTVL.

The chain combines TRBV11-3 with TRBJ2-1; 7 bases align to TRBD2. V shed 3 bases, J shed 0 bases, and the junction held 14 bases outside the gene matches. The length of the CDR3 is 19 residues. CDR1 SGHNT and CDR2 YENEEA come from the germline V gene. The CDR3 protein is CASSFFPLLAESSYNEQFF. CDR3 in DNA: TGTGCCAGCAGCTTTTTCCCGCTTCTAGCGGAAAGCTCCTACAATGAGCAGTTCTTC.

J is TRBJ1-1 and V is TRBV29-1; no firm D call. The CDR3 contains 13 residues. Trimming cost V 6 bases and J 4 bases, with 15 bases left between them. CDR1 SQVTM and CDR2 ANQGSEA come from the germline V gene. The CDR3 DNA reads as TGCAGCGTCGCCGGAGGGAGGGCCACTGAAGCTTTCTTT. It is translated as CSVAGGRATEAFF.

This chain links TRBV5-6 with TRBJ1-2; D remains ambiguous. This CDR3 is built from 14 residues. Germline values: CDR1 SGHDT, CDR2 YYEEEE. V was pared by 3 bases and J by 3 bases, with 12 bases between. CDR3 loop: CASSSPGGYYGYTF. The CDR3 bases are TGTGCCAGCAGCTCACCAGGAGGGTACTATGGCTACACCTTC.

The chain employs TRBV6-1 and TRBJ2-3; 7 bases fit TRBD1. The trim removed 8 bases at V and 3 bases at J, leaving 8 bases unmatched. The CDR3 is made up of 14 amino acids. Looked up from germline, CDR1 is MNHNS and CDR2 is SASEGT. In DNA, the CDR3 is TGTGCCAGCTCTAGACAGGGCTGGACAGATACGCAGTATTTT. Translation: CASSRQGWTDTQYF.

The chain uses TRBV5-1 and TRBJ1-2; 9 nucleotides match TRBD1. V lost 3 bases and J lost 5; bases outside the gene matches: 2. CDR3 length: 13 amino acids. Germline V gene sequence: CDR1 SGHRS, CDR2 YFSETQ. The CDR3 region is CASSSTGGYGYTF. The CDR3 DNA reads TGCGCCAGCAGCTCGACAGGGGGGTATGGCTACACCTTC.

J is TRBJ2-5 and V is TRBV5-1; tentative D call: TRBD1 (6 bases). The germline V gene encodes CDR1 SGHRS and CDR2 YFSETQ. V was clipped by 0 bases and J by 5 bases, with 11 bases between them. The CDR3 consists of 14 residues. The CDR3 region is CASSLGQGKETQYF. The DNA for the CDR3 is TGCGCCAGCAGCTTGGGGCAGGGGAAGGAGACCCAGTACTTC.

This clone was picked up one time. The CDR3 coding sequence is TGTGCCAGCAGCGTGGACAGTGTGAGCTCTGGAAACACCATATATTTT. It is translated as CASSVDSVSSGNTIYF. The chain joins TRBV9 to TRBJ1-3, with D maybe TRBD1 (6 bases). Looked up from germline, CDR1 is SGDLS and CDR2 is YYNGEE. The CDR3 loop spans 16 amino acids. V was cut by 2 bases and J by 0 bases, with 12 bases left in between.

The CDR3, as DNA: TGCGCCAGCAGCTTGGACAGTAACACCGGGGAGCTGTTTTTT. This gives the protein CASSLDSNTGELFF. The chain recombines TRBV5-1 with TRBJ2-2, with D unresolved. V was cut by 0 bases and J by 2 bases, with 5 bases left in between. CDR3 length: 14 amino acids. Germline CDR1 is SGHRS and CDR2 is YFSETQ. The full variable domain, its missing parts supplied by reference TRBV5-1 and TRBJ2-2, is KAGVTQTPRYLIKTRGQQVTLSCSPISGHRSVSWYQQTPGQGLQFLFEYFSETQRNKGNFPGRFSGRQFSNSRSEMNVSTLELGDSALYLCASSLDSNTGELFFGEGSRLTVL.

The genes are TRBV5-1 and TRBJ2-3, with 10 bases lining up with TRBD2. The CDR3 is 15 residues long. Germline V gives CDR1 SGHRS, CDR2 YFSETQ. The V segment lost 0 bases and the J segment 4 bases; nucleotides outside the gene matches: 2. In DNA, the CDR3 is TGCGCCAGCAGCTTGGGTACTAGCGGGGCAGATACGCAGTATTTT. This sequence encodes CASSLGTSGADTQYF.

This clone was seen a single time. The V gene is TRBV10-1, the J gene TRBJ2-3, with 11 bases that match TRBD2. V shed 2 bases, J shed 6 bases, and the junction held 13 bases outside the gene matches. This CDR3 has 18 amino acids. Germline loops: CDR1 WNHNN, CDR2 SYGVQD (reference sequence). In DNA, the CDR3 is TGCGCCAGCAGTGAGAGCCGGCTAGCGGGAGGAGCTAGGGATACGCAGTATTTT. Its translation is CASSESRLAGGARDTQYF.

The chain carries TRBV18 and TRBJ2-2, with 9 bases that match TRBD2. The CDR3 contains 16 residues. Trimming cost V 6 bases and J 4 bases; bases outside gene matches: 9. Per the germline V gene, CDR1 is KGHSH and CDR2 is LQKENI. The DNA of the CDR3 is TGTGCCAGCTCTCCGTTTAGCGGGAGAGGCACCGGGGAGCTGTTTTTT. This gives the protein CASSPFSGRGTGELFF.

This rearrangement joins TRBV9 to TRBJ2-1; 7 nucleotides match TRBD2. Germline values: CDR1 SGDLS, CDR2 YYNGEE. The V gene end was trimmed by 0 bases and the J gene end by 6 bases; junction bases not matched to a gene: 21. This CDR3 contains 20 residues. The CDR3 DNA is TGTGCCAGCAGCGTAGTCTCTATCGGGAGGACTATCGTTCTCCGCAATGAGCAGTTCTTC. Encoded protein: CASSVVSIGRTIVLRNEQFF.

The chain combines TRBV11-2 with TRBJ1-2, with no clear D. There are 12 residues in the CDR3. The germline V gene has CDR1 SGHAT and CDR2 FQNNGV. The V gene lost 3 bases and the J gene lost 8 bases, with 10 bases spanning the gap. The CDR3 is CASSLRARGYTF. The DNA for the CDR3 is TGTGCCAGCAGCTTGAGGGCGCGAGGCTACACCTTC.

The rearrangement uses TRBV6-5 and TRBJ2-7, with 7 bases aligning to TRBD1. Germline-derived CDR1 and CDR2 are MNHEY and SVGAGI. The CDR3 contains 14 residues. V shed 5 bases and J 5 bases; nucleotides not matched to a gene: 9. The CDR3 here is CASSHIDRVHEQYF. The CDR3 nucleotides read TGTGCCAGCAGTCACATAGACAGGGTCCACGAGCAGTACTTC.

V is TRBV9 and J is TRBJ2-3; D possibly corresponds to TRBD1 (6 bases). Looked up from germline, CDR1 is SGDLS and CDR2 is YYNGEE. This CDR3 has 15 residues. The V end lost 0 bases, the J end lost 4 bases, and 12 bases lay between the germline ends. The CDR3 DNA reads TGTGCCAGCAGCGTAGTAACAGGGATGGCAGATACGCAGTATTTT. Translating gives CASSVVTGMADTQYF.

The chain has TRBV6-6 and TRBJ1-5, with 7 bases aligning to TRBD1. CDR1 and CDR2 from the germline V gene are MNHNY and SVGAGI (reference sequence). The CDR3 runs 15 residues. V gave up 6 bases and J gave up 5 bases; unmatched junction bases: 10. DNA of the CDR3: TGTGCCAGCAGCCGGAAACAGGGGACCGATCAGCCCCAGCATTTT. Translated, it gives CASSRKQGTDQPQHF.

J is TRBJ2-4 and V is TRBV12-5; no firm D call. Germline V CDR1 and CDR2: LGHNT, FRNRAP. V lost 1 base and J 1 base, leaving 8 bases between the germline ends. This CDR3 is 15 amino acids long. The CDR3 sequence is CASGLARLAKNIQYF. The CDR3 DNA reads TGTGCTAGTGGTTTGGCTAGACTGGCCAAAAACATTCAGTACTTC.

The V and J genes are TRBV2 and TRBJ1-2; 9 nucleotides align to TRBD1. The V gene end was trimmed by 5 bases and the J gene end by 6 bases; junction bases not matched to a gene: 13. From germline, CDR1 is SNHLY and CDR2 FYNNEI. The CDR3 contains 16 residues. The CDR3 coding sequence is TGTGCCAGCAGTCCCTATGAATCCGGGACAGGGAATGGCTACACCTTC. Translated, it gives CASSPYESGTGNGYTF.

The chain's CDR3 is CASSKGTGAAVPLHF. DNA of the CDR3: TGTGCCAGCAGTAAAGGGACAGGGGCCGCCGTTCCCCTCCACTTT. The genes are TRBV25-1 and TRBJ1-6; 10 nucleotides match TRBD1. Per germline, CDR1 MGHDK and CDR2 SYGVNS. The CDR3 consists of 15 residues. The trim removed 5 bases at V and 13 bases at J, leaving 11 bases unmatched. Filled out from reference TRBV25-1 and TRBJ1-6, the complete variable domain reads EADIYQTPRYLVIGTGKKITLECSQTMGHDKMYWYQQDPGMELHLIHYSYGVNSTEKGDLSSESTVSRIRTEHFPLTLESARPSHTSQYLCASSKGTGAAVPLHFGNGTRLTVT.

V usage is TRBV7-9 and J usage is TRBJ2-3; D gene uncertain. Trimming cost V 1 base and J 3 bases, with 14 bases left between them. Germline CDR1 reads SEHNR; CDR2 reads FQNEAQ (reference sequence). The CDR3 contains 16 residues. This CDR3 is CASSLVPARQTDTQYF. CDR3 nucleotide sequence: TGTGCCAGCAGCTTAGTCCCCGCCAGGCAAACAGATACGCAGTATTTT.

The CDR3 nucleotides are TGTGCCAGCAGCCTGGACAATAGCCTTTCACCCCTCCACTTT. Translated: CASSLDNSLSPLHF. The chain is built from TRBV7-9 and TRBJ1-6; a possible D gene is TRBD1 (5 bases). Deletions cut 5 bases from V and 9 bases from J, with 14 bases between. CDR3 length: 14 residues. The germline gives CDR1 SEHNR, CDR2 FQNEAQ (reference sequence).

The chain uses TRBV4-1 and TRBJ1-1, with TRBD1 identical over 11 bases. Germline V lookup: CDR1 MGHRA, CDR2 YSYEKL. The CDR3 totals 15 residues. V lost 3 bases to trimming and J lost 5 bases; unmatched junction nucleotides: 5. The CDR3 DNA follows: TGCGCCAGCAGCCAGACGGACAGGGGGCGGACTGAAGCTTTCTTT. Amino acids: CASSQTDRGRTEAFF.